Listed below are T cell receptor beta chains from one sample, sequenced in a study of cytomegalovirus exposure and HLA in healthy donors. Generated by immunoSEQ multiplex PCR, the TCRdb table keeps only in-frame clones and is missing some. This table holds about 300,000 clones, 70% to 90% found once. The sequenced material came from PBMCs. The source is a man aged 40-50 years in good health and CMV-seropositive. CDR3s include the opening cysteine and the closing phenylalanine or tryptophan. Fields, in order: V gene, J gene, clone size, D gene, CDR3 protein, CDR3 DNA. D genes are given only for firm matches. Only some rows state a clone size, as once, few, many or a class for expanded clones.

TRBV28,TRBJ2-5,-,TRBD1,CAIMDRVEETQYF,TGTGCCATCATGGACAGGGTAGAGGAGACCCAGTACTTC
TRBV10-3,TRBJ2-2,once,TRBD1,CAISDLDRGNTGELFF,TGTGCCATCAGTGACCTCGACAGGGGAAACACCGGGGAGCTGTTTTTT
TRBV6-5,TRBJ2-3,few,-,CASSYSSASTDTQYF,TGTGCCAGCAGTTACTCGAGTGCGAGCACAGATACGCAGTATTTT
TRBV6-5,TRBJ2-7,-,TRBD2,CASSYSSGSSDYEQYF,TGTGCCAGCAGTTACTCTAGCGGGAGCTCAGACTACGAGCAGTACTTC
TRBV7-9,TRBJ1-5,-,TRBD1,CASSLEGTVVNQPQHF,TGTGCCAGCAGCTTAGAAGGGACAGTCGTCAATCAGCCCCAGCATTTT
TRBV28,TRBJ2-1,-,TRBD2,CASSLWSGGQGNEQFF,TGTGCCAGCAGTTTATGGTCGGGAGGGCAGGGCAATGAGCAGTTCTTC
TRBV19,TRBJ1-4,-,-,CASKETGYEKLFF,TGTGCCAGTAAAGAAACAGGGTACGAAAAACTGTTTTTT
TRBV15,TRBJ2-7,-,-,CATSRGGQGAYEQYF,TGTGCCACCAGCCGGGGGGGTCAGGGGGCCTACGAGCAGTACTTC
TRBV6-5,TRBJ1-3,few,-,CASTADTSGNTIYF,TGTGCCAGCACTGCGGACACCTCTGGAAACACCATATATTTT
TRBV11-2,TRBJ1-5,-,-,CASSRTRSNQPQHF,TGTGCCAGCAGCCGGACAAGAAGCAATCAGCCCCAGCATTTT
TRBV28,TRBJ2-7,-,TRBD2,CASPLERGEFDEQYF,TGTGCCAGCCCCTTAGAACGGGGGGAATTTGACGAGCAGTACTTC
TRBV28,TRBJ2-7,-,-,CASSSLGKMGAYEQYF,TGTGCCAGCAGTTCCCTCGGCAAAATGGGAGCCTACGAGCAGTACTTC
TRBV10-3,TRBJ2-5,-,TRBD1,CAISLPDREETQYF,TGTGCCATCAGTCTTCCCGACAGGGAAGAGACCCAGTACTTC
TRBV6-1,TRBJ1-3,-,-,CASSDRTRNTIYF,TGTGCCAGCAGTGACAGGACAAGAAACACCATATATTTT
TRBV29-1,TRBJ2-7,-,TRBD2,CSVRSLAGGLEQYF,TGCAGCGTTCGCTCACTAGCGGGAGGGCTCGAGCAGTACTTC
TRBV27,TRBJ1-3,-,TRBD1,CASSWDSNSGNTIYF,TGTGCCAGCAGTTGGGACAGTAACTCTGGAAACACCATATATTTT
TRBV28,TRBJ2-2,-,-,CASSSSSEVPGELFF,TGTGCCAGCAGTTCGTCTAGCGAAGTTCCCGGGGAGCTGTTTTTT
TRBV9,TRBJ2-1,-,TRBD1,CASSVATGTGVYNEQFF,TGTGCCAGCAGCGTAGCTACTGGGACAGGGGTTTACAATGAGCAGTTCTTC
TRBV6-5,TRBJ1-1,-,TRBD1,CASSRDRTTEAFF,TGTGCCAGCAGCAGGGACAGGACCACTGAAGCTTTCTTT
TRBV5-4,TRBJ1-1,few,-,CASSSPDLNTEAFF,TGTGCCAGCAGCTCGCCAGATTTGAACACTGAAGCTTTCTTT
TRBV7-9,TRBJ2-1,-,TRBD1,CASSPRQGLTYNEQFF,TGTGCCAGCAGCCCGAGACAGGGTTTGACCTACAATGAGCAGTTCTTC
TRBV9,TRBJ1-4,-,-,CASSVGTGVNEKLFF,TGTGCCAGCAGCGTAGGAACAGGAGTTAATGAAAAACTGTTTTTT
TRBV18,TRBJ1-1,-,-,CASSSGQNTEAFF,TGTGCCAGCTCATCGGGACAGAACACTGAAGCTTTCTTT
TRBV5-1,TRBJ1-3,-,-,CASSSQGAVSGNTIYF,TGCGCCAGCAGCTCACAGGGAGCCGTCTCTGGAAACACCATATATTTT
TRBV7-8,TRBJ1-4,few,TRBD1,CASSTRTGNEKLFF,TGTGCCAGCAGCACACGGACAGGCAATGAAAAACTGTTTTTT
TRBV9,TRBJ2-5,-,TRBD2,CASSAGTSGSSRETQYF,TGTGCCAGCAGCGCCGGGACTAGCGGGAGTTCTCGAGAGACCCAGTACTTC
TRBV27,TRBJ2-3,-,TRBD2,CASSLSGSADTQYF,TGTGCCAGCAGTCTTAGCGGGAGTGCAGATACGCAGTATTTT
TRBV11-3,TRBJ1-1,-,TRBD1,CAGSDRTGGTEAFF,TGTGCCGGCAGCGATCGGACAGGGGGTACTGAAGCTTTCTTT
TRBV11-2,TRBJ2-1,-,-,CASSSAPGEQFF,TGTGCCAGCAGCTCTGCACCTGGCGAGCAGTTCTTC